The 14 T cell receptor beta chains below all came from one sample that was sequenced in a study of OX40 agonist ivuxolimab in advanced cancers. The method was immunoSEQ multiplex PCR; TCRdb's version includes in-frame clones alone and lacks a portion of them. The table shows about 43,000 clones, with more than 75% occurring only once. The starting material was CD4+ or CD8+ T cells sorted from blood, obtained in a trial of the OX40 agonist ivuxolimab. These receptors all come from an adult with an advanced solid tumor such as melanoma, head and neck, liver or kidney cancer.

This clone was detected only once. V usage is TRBV10-3 and J usage is TRBJ2-7; TRBD2 matches 7 bases. V lost 7 bases to trimming and J lost 4 bases; unmatched junction nucleotides: 4. Germline lookup yields CDR1 ENHRY and CDR2 SYGVKD. This CDR3 comprises 12 residues. Written as DNA, the CDR3 is TGTGCCATCAAGGGCGGGGGTTACGAGCAGTACTTC. Translation: CAIKGGGYEQYF.

The V call is TRBV6-4, the J call TRBJ1-3; D remains unclear. The CDR3 covers 16 residues. V was pared by 6 bases and J by 0 bases, with 15 bases between. Germline V CDR1 and CDR2: MRHNA, SNTAGT. CDR3 sequence: CASSQEFGSSGNTIYF. The CDR3 DNA reads as TGTGCCAGCAGCCAAGAGTTCGGATCCTCTGGAAACACCATATATTTT.

The V gene is TRBV28, the J gene TRBJ1-4; weak D call: TRBD1 (5 bases). Germline V CDR1 and CDR2: MDHEN, SYDVKM. V lost 9 bases to trimming and J lost 8 bases, with 13 bases between them. The CDR3 covers 12 residues. As DNA, the CDR3 is TGTGCCAGTGGGGCGGGGTGGGAAAAACTGTTTTTT. It yields the protein CASGAGWEKLFF.

A few counts support this clone. The chain recombines TRBV5-1 with TRBJ2-5, with 7 bases fitting TRBD2. Germline V CDR1 and CDR2: SGHRS, YFSETQ. CDR3 size: 16 residues. Unmatched junction bases numbered 5, after V lost 0 bases and J lost 0 bases. The CDR3 loop is CASSLVSGPNQETQYF. CDR3 bases: TGCGCCAGCAGCTTGGTTAGCGGGCCGAACCAAGAGACCCAGTACTTC.

V usage is TRBV30 and J usage is TRBJ2-7; a possible D gene is TRBD2 (6 bases). This CDR3 comprises 15 residues. Per the germline V gene, CDR1 is GTSNPN and CDR2 is SVGIG (reference sequence). The ends were cut back, 1 base at V and 6 bases at J, with 19 bases in the middle. CDR3 DNA sequence: TGTGCCTGGAGTGGCCCGGGACTTTACTTACGCGAGCAGTACTTC. As protein: CAWSGPGLYLREQYF.

The chain uses TRBV6-5 and TRBJ1-1; perhaps TRBD1 as D (5 bases). The CDR3 contains 14 residues. The V gene's germline CDR1 is MNHEY and CDR2 SVGAGI. Deletions cut 2 bases from V and 2 bases from J, with 9 bases between. CDR3 DNA sequence: TGTGCCAGCAGTTACACCGGACAAAACACTGAAGCTTTCTTT. This encodes CASSYTGQNTEAFF.

V gene TRBV28 combines with J gene TRBJ1-2; the D gene is possibly TRBD1 (6 bases). Trimming shortened V by 3 bases and J by 4 bases, and 12 bases separated the two germline ends. Germline-derived CDR1 and CDR2 are MDHEN and SYDVKM. CDR3 length: 14 amino acids. CDR3 sequence: CASSFQGRGYGYTF. The CDR3 DNA follows: TGTGCCAGCAGTTTCCAGGGGCGCGGCTATGGCTACACCTTC.

V is TRBV18 and J is TRBJ2-5; D could derive from TRBD1 or TRBD2 (6 bases each). The germline V gene encodes CDR1 KGHSH and CDR2 LQKENI. The CDR3 totals 14 residues. Trimming left V 3 bases short and J 8 bases short, with 16 bases between. The CDR3 sequence is CASSPEQEGGTQYF. The DNA for the CDR3 is TGTGCCAGCTCACCTGAACAAGAGGGGGGAACCCAGTACTTC.

This clone was detected once. This chain joins TRBV5-1 and TRBJ1-4; D uncertain. CDR1 and CDR2 from the germline V gene are SGHRS and YFSETQ. CDR3 size: 15 residues. V was trimmed by 4 bases and J by 0 bases, leaving 10 bases between them. CDR3 sequence: CASSTGRATNEKLFF. The CDR3 DNA reads as TGCGCCAGCAGCACCGGGAGGGCAACTAATGAAAAACTGTTTTTT.

The CDR3 bases are TGCGCCAGCAGCCAACACGGGACAGGAGAGACCCAGTACTTC. It is translated as CASSQHGTGETQYF. The chain combines TRBV4-1 with TRBJ2-5, with TRBD1 matching 8 bases. After removal of 2 bases from V and 4 bases from J, the junction contained 3 bases not matched to a gene. The CDR3 spans 14 residues. Germline V gives CDR1 MGHRA, CDR2 YSYEKL.

The chain uses TRBV12-5 and TRBJ2-1, with 9 bases fitting TRBD2. This CDR3 is 17 amino acids long. Germline-derived CDR1 and CDR2 are LGHNT and FRNRAP. V lost 6 bases and J lost 6; bases outside the gene matches: 15. CDR3 DNA sequence: TGTGCTAGTGGCGTGACAGGGCGGGCTAGCGGGGTCAATGAGCAGTTCTTC. Translation gives CASGVTGRASGVNEQFF.

V and J are TRBV6-1 and TRBJ1-5; possibly TRBD1 for D (5 bases). The germline V gene has CDR1 MNHNS and CDR2 SASEGT. Trimming took 6 bases from V and 7 from J, leaving 13 bases between them. The CDR3 consists of 13 residues. The DNA of the CDR3 is TGTGCCAGCAGCGTGGGGGAGGCGCAGCCCCAGCATTTT. This gives the protein CASSVGEAQPQHF.

The chain recombines TRBV29-1 with TRBJ2-5, with D unresolved. The germline V and J ends were trimmed by 3 bases and 2 bases, with 10 bases remaining between them. This CDR3 spans 13 amino acids. Germline assignment: CDR1 SQVTM and CDR2 ANQGSEA. The CDR3 reads CSVDDSRQETQYF. As DNA, the CDR3 is TGCAGCGTTGACGACTCTAGACAAGAGACCCAGTACTTC.

The V gene is TRBV7-6, the J gene TRBJ2-6; 10 bases are shared with TRBD2. This CDR3 is 15 amino acids long. Per the germline V gene, CDR1 is SGHVS and CDR2 is FNYEAQ. Trimming removed 10 bases from V and 4 bases from J; junction bases left unmatched: 7. CDR3 amino acids: CATTAGGHGANVLTF. In DNA, the CDR3 is TGTGCCACAACAGCGGGAGGGCACGGGGCCAACGTCCTGACTTTC. The full variable domain, its missing parts supplied by reference TRBV7-6 and TRBJ2-6, is GAGVSQSPRYKVTKRGQDVALRCDPISGHVSLYWYRQALGQGPEFLTYFNYEAQQDKSGLPNDRFSAERPEGSISTLTIQRTEQRDSAMYRCATTAGGHGANVLTFGAGSRLTVL.